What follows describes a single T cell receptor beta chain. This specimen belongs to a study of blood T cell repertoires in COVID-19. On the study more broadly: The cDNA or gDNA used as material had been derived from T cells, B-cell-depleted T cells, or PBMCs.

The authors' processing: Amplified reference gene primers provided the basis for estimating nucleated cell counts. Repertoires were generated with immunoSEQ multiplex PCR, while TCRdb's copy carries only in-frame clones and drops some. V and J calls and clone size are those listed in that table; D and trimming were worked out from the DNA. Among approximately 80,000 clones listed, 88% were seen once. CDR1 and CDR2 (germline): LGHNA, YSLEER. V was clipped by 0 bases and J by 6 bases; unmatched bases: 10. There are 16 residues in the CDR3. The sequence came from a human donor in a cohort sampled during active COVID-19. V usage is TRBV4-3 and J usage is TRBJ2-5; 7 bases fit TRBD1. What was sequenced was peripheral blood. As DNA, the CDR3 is TGCGCCAGCAGCCAAGAGCGGACAGGCGTAACAAAGACCCAGTACTTC. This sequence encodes CASSQERTGVTKTQYF.